This T cell receptor beta chain was sequenced in a study of blood T cells in healthy people across ages. Together with a sample-barcoded 5' primer, a J-beta primer mix was included in a second PCR lasting roughly 6 to 12 cycles. TCRdb reprocessed the 5' RACE reads with MiXCR, giving one entry per CDR3 protein. The table includes over a million distinct CDR3 sequences, around 55% detected once. Germline V gives CDR1 SGHTA, CDR2 FQGNSA. The V segment lost 5 bases and the J segment 2 bases; nucleotides outside the gene matches: 10. This CDR3 comprises 16 residues. Notes on the study in general: Diversity estimates drawn from one million T cells were deemed underestimates.

Regarding this clonotype: Its antigen is unknown.

The chain has TRBV7-2 and TRBJ2-3, with TRBD2 matching 7 bases. Sequenced material: blood. This TCR was sampled from a man between 18 and 35 years old in good health. The CDR3 loop is CASSEQPGLITDTQYF. As DNA, the CDR3 is TGTGCCAGCAGCGAACAACCGGGACTAATCACAGATACGCAGTATTTT.